The entry below gives a single TCR beta chain sequence along with its context. Its antigen is currently not known. Base qualities are not at hand, and no much larger clone is one base apart. The CDR3 contains 13 residues, cysteine and phenylalanine counted. CDR3 DNA only is kept here, 39 bases in frame from base 1. The germline V gene yields SGHDT for CDR1 and YYEEEE for CDR2. V trim: 1 base; J trim: 4 bases; unmatched bases: 0. Donors were healthy HIV-negative adults with no recently reported acute infections or vaccinations. Every donor was a Caucasian adult residing in Nashville, Tennessee, USA. CD4+ T cells were enriched by magnetic negative selection; naive cells were then positively selected on CD45RA, and the negative fraction formed the memory subset. Blood was collected by leukapheresis, and PBMCs were isolated by Ficoll-Histopaque density gradient centrifugation and then cryopreserved in liquid nitrogen vapor phase. Analytical flow cytometry was used to check the purity and quantity of every magnetically sorted T cell population. Genomic DNA was isolated from every sorted fraction and measured by UV absorbance on a Nanodrop 2000c.

TCR CDR3 regions were amplified from genomic DNA by multiplex PCR using the deep immunoSEQ assay. Extracted genomic DNA from each cell subset was spread evenly across all wells of several immunoSEQ 96-well plates, with each plate serving as a replicate. Each replicate PCR for sorted subsets received about 0.2 ug genomic DNA, equal to roughly 33,000 T cell genomes. The purified libraries were quantified using a Qubit 3.0 fluorometer, sized with a Bioanalyzer 2100, and then quantified again using the KAPA Library Quantification kit. Every immunoSEQ 96-well plate was sequenced on a dedicated single-read 150-cycle Illumina NextSeq 550 flow cell. The source study handled its data this way. Because the immunoSEQ output included only junctional sequences and no quality scores, the filtering could not be the same as the filtering used for full-length reads. To assign V/J genes and CDR3, sequences were annotated against IMGT germline references using PyIR, a Python wrapper for IgBLAST v1.9. Reads were filtered out if the reads had weak V/J assignments (E-value above 1e-6), no CDR3, stop codons, out-of-frame junctions, or ambiguous translated residues. V3J clonotypes were defined as sequences sharing the same inferred V gene, J gene, and CDR3 amino acid sequence. The percentage overlap between two repertoires was calculated by dividing the number of shared unique clonotypes by the size of the smaller repertoire. Three approaches were used to assess repertoire richness: RTK rarefaction, the Chao1 estimator, and Recon v2.1 estimates of unobserved clonotypes. Generation probabilities for all TCRbeta clonotypes obtained by the gDNA method from a few donors were computed using OLGA. The table comes from immuneACCESS by way of TCRdb, which keeps in-frame sequences with V and J called. Part of the clones is missing from these tables; in studies checked, under half for an unresolved V gene and the rest for unknown reasons. V, J and clone size derive from that table, while D and trimming were established from the DNA sequence. Across this sample there are about 2,500,000 clones, with roughly 92% seen only once. The ten biggest clones cover 0.11% to 0.15% of the sample.

The sample is drawn from a study of shared clonotypes between healthy human individuals (TCRdb year 2020). Regarding the research as a whole: The cohort included three men and a couple of women between 18 and 49 years of age. For each donor, three plates each were used for CD4 naive and CD4 memory, two plates were used for CD8 naive, and one plate was used for CD8 memory. Per donor, leukapheresis produced somewhere between about 0.94 and 8.9 billion PBMCs. To increase sequencing depth and limit assay-specific biases, TCR repertoire library preparation and sequencing were carried out by different laboratories using diverse techniques. The study deeply sequenced blood TCR repertoires of about 5 healthy adults to estimate repertoire size and the extent of clonotype sharing between individuals.

Paper-wide results and their limitations: Pairwise subsampling led to the expectation that sequencing depth would affect the degree of clonotype sharing among donors. Incomplete sequencing was indicated by rarefaction of sorted-subset datasets, despite the large sequencing depth. Estimated clonotype richness was generally larger for naive than for memory subsets. The genetic and exposure-history diversity represented was limited by the small number of donors. Compared with non-shared clonotypes, clonotypes shared by all four sorted-subset donors had higher generation probabilities. Sampling was limited to blood, and TCR repertoires in tissue likely differ from TCR repertoires in blood. When several donors were compared, the shared fraction of clonotypes was approximately 5% for naive CD4, approximately 3.5% for naive CD8, 2% to 2.5% for memory CD4, and 0.4% for memory CD8.

The clonotype originates from a man between 18 and 35 years old in good health. Rearrangement joined TRBV5-6 to TRBJ2-3; 7 central nucleotides agree with TRBD2. Material for sequencing was naive CD4+ T cells sorted from blood. The cell subset or site label on this specimen signifies: CD45RA+ positively selected. The CDR3 region: CASSLTSADTQYF. The base sequence is TGTGCCAGCAGCTTGACTAGCGCAGATACGCAGTATTTT.